Listed below are T cell receptor beta chains from one sample, sequenced in a study of identical twins. Via MiXCR, TCRdb re-called the 5' RACE reads, giving one row per CDR3 protein. Found here are a few hundred thousand distinct CDR3 sequences, roughly 9.5% of them singletons; the top ten hold roughly 3%. This same sample was also taken into another study, of yellow fever vaccine responses in identical twins.

The sequenced sample was PBMCs. These receptors were collected from a woman between 18 and 30 years old in good health. The CDR3 runs from the conserved cysteine through the conserved F or W. The D gene is left open where the match is weak. Clone size is given for some rows only: seen once, a few or many times, or a class if the clone is expanded.

size: few; J: TRBJ1-1; D: TRBD1; V: TRBV7-2; CDR3: CASSRRQGSTGDQAFF; DNA: TGTGCCAGCAGCCGCCGACAGGGGTCTACGGGTGATCAAGCTTTCTTT
size: many; J: TRBJ2-7; D: .; V: TRBV12-3/TRBV12-4; CDR3: CASSLNLAGDEQYF; DNA: TGTGCCAGCAGTTTGAACCTTGCTGGGGACGAGCAGTACTTC
size: few; J: TRBJ2-3; D: .; V: TRBV4-2; CDR3: CASSQFFPLRDTDTQYF; DNA: TGTGCCAGCAGCCAATTCTTCCCCCTCAGGGACACAGATACGCAGTATTTT
size: many; J: TRBJ1-6; D: .; V: TRBV3-1; CDR3: CASSQDGFNSPLHF; DNA: TGTGCCAGCAGCCAAGATGGGTTTAATTCACCCCTCCACTTT
size: few; J: TRBJ2-3; D: TRBD2; V: TRBV5-4; CDR3: CASSLFGSGGLAGITDTQYF; DNA: TGTGCCAGCAGCTTGTTTGGTAGCGGGGGTCTCGCAGGGATCACAGATACGCAGTATTTT
size: few; J: TRBJ2-3; D: .; V: TRBV15; CDR3: CATSKTDTQYF; DNA: TGTGCCACCAGCAAGACAGATACGCAGTATTTT
size: .; J: TRBJ2-2; D: .; V: TRBV2; CDR3: CASSAEQGNTGELFF; DNA: TGTGCCAGCAGCGCAGAACAGGGGAACACCGGGGAGCTGTTTTTT
size: few; J: TRBJ2-5; D: .; V: TRBV20-1; CDR3: CSANLGETQYF; DNA: TGCAGTGCTAACTTAGGAGAGACCCAGTACTTC
size: many; J: TRBJ2-1; D: TRBD2; V: TRBV27; CDR3: CASSPLAGVYNEQFF; DNA: TGTGCCAGCAGCCCCCTAGCGGGGGTATACAATGAGCAGTTCTTC
size: few; J: TRBJ1-5; D: TRBD1; V: TRBV25-1; CDR3: CASSESPRGSSNQPQHF; DNA: TGTGCCAGCAGTGAATCCCCCAGGGGGTCAAGCAATCAGCCCCAGCATTTT
size: many; J: TRBJ2-7; D: .; V: TRBV11-1; CDR3: CASSLRLGGNVYEQYF; DNA: TGTGCCAGCAGCTTACGGCTGGGGGGAAACGTCTACGAGCAGTACTTC
size: many; J: TRBJ2-7; D: .; V: TRBV6-6; CDR3: CASSSTAYEQYF; DNA: TGTGCCAGCAGTTCGACAGCCTACGAGCAGTACTTC
size: .; J: TRBJ2-5; D: TRBD1; V: TRBV27; CDR3: CASSKTGWETQYF; DNA: TGTGCCAGCAGTAAGACAGGGTGGGAGACCCAGTACTTC
size: many; J: TRBJ1-6; D: .; V: TRBV20-1; CDR3: CSAPRGEAYNSPLHF; DNA: TGCAGTGCTCCGCGGGGGGAGGCCTATAATTCACCCCTCCACTTT
size: few; J: TRBJ1-2; D: .; V: TRBV12-3/TRBV12-4; CDR3: CASSRTPSYGYTF; DNA: TGTGCCAGCAGTAGGACACCCTCATATGGCTACACCTTC
size: .; J: TRBJ2-3; D: TRBD2; V: TRBV12-3/TRBV12-4; CDR3: CASSLAGAAKYTDTQYF; DNA: TGTGCCAGCAGTCTAGCGGGGGCCGCGAAATACACAGATACGCAGTATTTT
size: few; J: TRBJ2-7; D: .; V: TRBV20-1; CDR3: CSASIWTAYSYEQYF; DNA: TGCAGTGCTAGTATTTGGACAGCTTATTCCTACGAGCAGTACTTC
size: few; J: TRBJ2-5; D: TRBD1; V: TRBV6-1; CDR3: CASTPDRETQYF; DNA: TGTGCCAGCACCCCGGACAGGGAGACCCAGTACTTC
size: .; J: TRBJ2-2; D: .; V: TRBV9; CDR3: CASSVGPARAKLNTGELFF; DNA: TGTGCCAGCAGCGTAGGACCCGCCAGGGCGAAACTGAACACCGGGGAGCTGTTTTTT
size: .; J: TRBJ2-3; D: .; V: TRBV6-5; CDR3: CASSSPGDTDTQYF; DNA: TGTGCCAGCAGTTCCCCGGGGGACACAGATACGCAGTATTTT
size: many; J: TRBJ2-3; D: .; V: TRBV7-2; CDR3: CASSLRQTDTQYF; DNA: TGTGCCAGCAGCTTAAGGCAGACAGATACGCAGTATTTT
size: many; J: TRBJ2-1; D: TRBD2; V: TRBV29-1; CDR3: CSVRTSGMGEQFF; DNA: TGCAGCGTTCGGACTAGCGGGATGGGTGAGCAGTTCTTC
size: many; J: TRBJ2-1; D: TRBD2; V: TRBV29-1; CDR3: CSVATSASIYNEQFF; DNA: TGCAGCGTTGCCACTAGCGCTTCAATATACAATGAGCAGTTCTTC
size: many; J: TRBJ2-2; D: .; V: TRBV6-4; CDR3: CATALSFSTGELFF; DNA: TGTGCCACCGCTCTGTCTTTTAGCACCGGGGAGCTGTTTTTT
size: many; J: TRBJ1-1; D: .; V: TRBV7-2; CDR3: CASSLYRFATEAFF; DNA: TGTGCCAGCAGCTTATACAGGTTCGCGACTGAAGCTTTCTTT
size: .; J: TRBJ2-7; D: .; V: TRBV20-1; CDR3: CSARRTGNYEQYF; DNA: TGCAGTGCGAGGAGGACGGGAAACTACGAGCAGTACTTC
size: few; J: TRBJ2-3; D: .; V: TRBV28; CDR3: CASSLIGGRGPDTQYF; DNA: TGTGCCAGCAGTTTAATTGGTGGCAGGGGCCCAGATACGCAGTATTTT
size: many; J: TRBJ1-5; D: .; V: TRBV30; CDR3: CAWTLGEDQPQHF; DNA: TGTGCCTGGACCCTGGGAGAGGATCAGCCCCAGCATTTT
size: few; J: TRBJ2-7; D: .; V: TRBV20-1; CDR3: CSAQWDNYYEQYF; DNA: TGCAGTGCCCAGTGGGACAACTACTACGAGCAGTACTTC
size: .; J: TRBJ2-2; D: .; V: TRBV5-4; CDR3: CASSLDGARLLFF; DNA: TGTGCCAGCAGCTTGGACGGGGCAAGGCTACTGTTTTTT
size: many; J: TRBJ2-3; D: .; V: TRBV5-1; CDR3: CASSLSVGGTDTQYF; DNA: TGCGCCAGCAGCCTTAGCGTCGGTGGCACAGATACGCAGTATTTT